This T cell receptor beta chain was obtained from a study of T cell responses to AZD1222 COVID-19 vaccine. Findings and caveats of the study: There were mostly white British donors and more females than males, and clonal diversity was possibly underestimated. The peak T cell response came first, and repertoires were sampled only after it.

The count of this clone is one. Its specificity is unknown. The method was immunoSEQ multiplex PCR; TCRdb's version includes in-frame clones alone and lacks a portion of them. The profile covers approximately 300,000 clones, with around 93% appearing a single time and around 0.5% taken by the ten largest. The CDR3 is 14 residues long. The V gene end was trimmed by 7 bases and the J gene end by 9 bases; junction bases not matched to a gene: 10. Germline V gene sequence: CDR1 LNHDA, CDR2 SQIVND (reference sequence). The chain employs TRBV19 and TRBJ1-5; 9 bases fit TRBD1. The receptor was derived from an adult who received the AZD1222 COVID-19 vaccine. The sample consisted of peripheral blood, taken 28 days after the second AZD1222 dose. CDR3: CASNTGGLSGPQHF. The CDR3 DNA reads TGTGCCAGTAACACAGGGGGCCTTTCGGGGCCCCAGCATTTT.